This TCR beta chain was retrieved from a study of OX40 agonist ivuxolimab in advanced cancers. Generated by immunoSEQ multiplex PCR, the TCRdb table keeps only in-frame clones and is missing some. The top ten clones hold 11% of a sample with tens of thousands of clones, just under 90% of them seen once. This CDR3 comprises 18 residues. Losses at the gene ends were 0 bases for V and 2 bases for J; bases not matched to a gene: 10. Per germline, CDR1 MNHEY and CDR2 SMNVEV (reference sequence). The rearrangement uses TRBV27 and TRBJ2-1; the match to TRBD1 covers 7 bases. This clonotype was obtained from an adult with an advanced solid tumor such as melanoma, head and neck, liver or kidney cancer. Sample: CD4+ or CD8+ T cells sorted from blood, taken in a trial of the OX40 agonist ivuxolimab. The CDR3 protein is CASSLSVPRDSPYNEQFF. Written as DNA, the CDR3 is TGTGCCAGCAGTTTATCCGTCCCCCGGGACAGCCCCTACAATGAGCAGTTCTTC.